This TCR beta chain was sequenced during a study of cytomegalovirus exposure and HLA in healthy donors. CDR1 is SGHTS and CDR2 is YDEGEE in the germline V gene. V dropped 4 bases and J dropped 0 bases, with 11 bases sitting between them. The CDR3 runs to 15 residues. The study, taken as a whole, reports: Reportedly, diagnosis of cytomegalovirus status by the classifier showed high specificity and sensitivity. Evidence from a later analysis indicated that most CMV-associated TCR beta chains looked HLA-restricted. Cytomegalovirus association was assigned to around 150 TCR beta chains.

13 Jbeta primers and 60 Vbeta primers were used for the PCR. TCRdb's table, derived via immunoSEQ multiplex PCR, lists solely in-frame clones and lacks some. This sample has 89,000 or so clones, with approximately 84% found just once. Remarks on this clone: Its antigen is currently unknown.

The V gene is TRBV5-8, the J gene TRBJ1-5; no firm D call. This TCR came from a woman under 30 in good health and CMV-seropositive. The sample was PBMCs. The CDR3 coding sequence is TGTGCCAGCAGCCCTGTCAGGTATAGCAATCAGCCCCAGCATTTT. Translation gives CASSPVRYSNQPQHF.